This T cell receptor (beta chain) came from a study of CD8 T cells in ankylosing spondylitis. Study-level points and caveats: Disease-associated clones were reportedly significantly overrepresented in matched ankylosing spondylitis synovial fluid. Seven to nine highly homologous variants formed a TCR beta motif that appeared characteristic of ankylosing spondylitis blood.

This clonotype was counted only a few times. Its target is not known. This CDR3 contains 11 residues. Germline loops: CDR1 DFQATT, CDR2 SNEGSKA (reference sequence). The V and J ends lost 5 bases and 5 bases respectively, with 10 bases between them. Construction of TCR beta libraries was performed using quantitative 5'-RACE with molecular barcodes. TCRdb reprocessed the 5' RACE reads via MiXCR and lists one record per CDR3 protein. The profile covers about 440,000 distinct CDR3 sequences, with roughly a sixth appearing a single time and 0.95% to 1.1% taken by the ten largest. The chain uses TRBV20-1 and TRBJ2-7, with a possible D match to TRBD1 (5 bases). The source material was blood, either unsorted or a sorted T cell fraction (not recorded which). The clonotype was recovered from a male donor with ankylosing spondylitis. The CDR3 here is CSAVQAHEQYF. The CDR3 DNA reads TGCAGTGCTGTACAGGCTCACGAGCAGTACTTC.